This passage covers 2 T cell receptor beta chains from one sample sequenced in a study of cytomegalovirus exposure and HLA in healthy donors. A multiplex PCR was run with 60 Vbeta primers and 13 Jbeta primers. Profiled with immunoSEQ multiplex PCR; TCRdb holds only in-frame clones, not every one. The table records around 99,000 clones, around 73% of them present only once. Sequencing was performed on PBMCs. The receptors come from a man aged 40-50 years in good health and CMV-seronegative.

The chain links TRBV5-1 to TRBJ2-5; TRBD2 aligns across 12 bases. V shed 4 bases, J shed 0 bases, and the junction held 4 bases outside the gene matches. Germline V gives CDR1 SGHRS, CDR2 YFSETQ. The length of the CDR3 is 16 residues. The CDR3 DNA reads TGCGCCAGCAGCGGGGGGACTAGCGGGTACCAAGAGACCCAGTACTTC. Protein sequence: CASSGGTSGYQETQYF.

CDR3 sequence reads: CASRRDSSYEQYF. The CDR3 DNA reads TGTGCCAGCAGACGGGACAGCTCCTACGAGCAGTACTTC. The chain combines TRBV2 with TRBJ2-7; 7 nucleotides match TRBD1. The V gene end was trimmed by 6 bases and the J gene end by 0 bases; junction bases not matched to a gene: 2. Per germline, CDR1 SNHLY and CDR2 FYNNEI. This CDR3 region has 13 residues.